Following are 26 T cell receptor beta chains from one sample sequenced in a study of T cell changes during pregnancy in multiple sclerosis. This table comes from immunoSEQ multiplex PCR, and its TCRdb copy is limited to in-frame clones, with some not included. The sample lists 70,000 to 80,000 clones, over 80% occurring once. The starting material was peripheral blood, obtained in the first trimester of pregnancy. The receptors originated from a female donor with multiple sclerosis, enrolled in a pregnancy study.

The genes are TRBV6-5 and TRBJ1-2, with a possible D match to TRBD1 (6 bases). Germline assignment: CDR1 MNHEY and CDR2 SVGAGI. The CDR3 loop spans 12 amino acids. Trimming removed 10 bases at V and 8 bases at J, with 17 bases between. CDR3 in DNA: TGTGCCACCGCCGGGGGGCCATGGGGCTACACCTTC. Its protein product is CATAGGPWGYTF.

The V call is TRBV11-2, the J call TRBJ1-1; D may be TRBD1 (5 bases). This CDR3 contains 14 residues. In germline, CDR1 is SGHAT, CDR2 FQNNGV. Trimming pared 10 bases from V and 1 base from J, leaving 16 bases between. This CDR3 is CATNGRGRNTEAFF. CDR3 coding DNA: TGTGCCACCAACGGGAGGGGCCGGAACACTGAAGCTTTCTTT.

This clone was observed a single time. The J gene is TRBJ2-7, the V gene TRBV6-5, with TRBD1 matching 7 bases. From germline, CDR1 is MNHEY and CDR2 SVGAGI. Unmatched junction bases numbered 5, after V lost 2 bases and J lost 4 bases. The CDR3 contains 14 residues. CDR3 bases: TGTGCCAGCAGTTACGAGACAGGGAAGTACGAGCAGTACTTC. It is translated as CASSYETGKYEQYF.

The chain recombines TRBV30 with TRBJ2-2, with D maybe TRBD1 (6 bases). The germline CDR1 and CDR2 sequences are GTSNPN and SVGIG (reference sequence). The V end lost 5 bases, the J end lost 3 bases, and 13 bases lay between the germline ends. This CDR3 contains 14 residues. CDR3 nucleotides: TGTGCCTGGCAGCAGGGGTACGACACCGGGGAGCTGTTTTTT. This encodes CAWQQGYDTGELFF.

The chain joins TRBV15 to TRBJ2-2, with D possibly matching TRBD2 (7 bases). Germline V CDR1 and CDR2: LNHNV, YYDKDF (reference sequence). The CDR3 spans 19 residues. V lost 1 base to trimming and J lost 4 bases, with 22 bases between them. This chain's CDR3 is CATSRAPQGGGRVTGELFF. The DNA of the CDR3 is TGTGCCACCAGCAGAGCCCCTCAGGGAGGGGGAAGAGTCACCGGGGAGCTGTTTTTT.

This chain joins TRBV5-1 and TRBJ2-5; 7 nucleotides line up with TRBD1. Germline V lookup: CDR1 SGHRS, CDR2 YFSETQ. The CDR3 covers 12 residues. After removal of 2 bases from V and 9 bases from J, the junction contained 4 bases not matched to a gene. The CDR3 bases are TGCGCCAGCAGCTTTGACAGGGTGCCCCAGTACTTC. This encodes CASSFDRVPQYF.

This clone was recorded only once. The chain has TRBV29-1 and TRBJ2-3; 9 bases fit TRBD2. Germline V CDR1 and CDR2: SQVTM, ANQGSEA. The CDR3 sequence is 15 residues long. The ends lost 3 bases at V and 3 bases at J; junction bases unmatched: 7. CDR3 bases: TGCAGCGTTGATCTTAGCGGGAGAGGGACAGATACGCAGTATTTT. It encodes CSVDLSGRGTDTQYF.

V and J are TRBV11-3 and TRBJ2-2; no firm D call. Trimming stripped 1 base from V and 8 bases from J, with 8 bases between. CDR3 size: 13 residues. Germline loops: CDR1 SGHNT, CDR2 YENEEA. This chain's CDR3 is CASSLVAEGELFF. In nucleotides, the CDR3 is TGTGCCAGCAGCTTAGTAGCTGAAGGGGAGCTGTTTTTT.

The chain links TRBV5-1 to TRBJ2-1, with D possibly TRBD2 on 5 matching bases. The CDR3 runs to 16 residues. With 3 bases removed from V and 2 bases from J, the gap between germline ends came to 15 bases. Germline V gene sequence: CDR1 SGHRS, CDR2 YFSETQ. The CDR3 coding sequence is TGCGCCAGCAGCTCACAAGCGGTATCGACCTACAATGAGCAGTTCTTC. It specifies CASSSQAVSTYNEQFF.

The rearrangement links TRBV16 to TRBJ2-1; 10 nucleotides match TRBD2. Germline trimming cut 4 bases from V and 2 bases from J; bases unmatched to any gene: 8. The germline gives CDR1 KGHSY, CDR2 FQNENV. This CDR3 has 17 amino acids. Written as DNA, the CDR3 is TGTGCCAGCAGCCTTCCCCTAGCGGGAGCCGCCTACAATGAGCAGTTCTTC. This translates into CASSLPLAGAAYNEQFF.

The chain employs TRBV23-1 and TRBJ1-1; D is unclear. TRBV23-1 is filed as an ORF, its function uncertain. This CDR3 has 12 residues. Trimming took 6 bases from V and 3 from J, leaving 8 bases between them. CDR3 in amino acids: CASSPRDTEAFF. The CDR3 region has the DNA TGCGCCAGCAGCCCCCGGGACACTGAAGCTTTCTTT.

This chain links TRBV18 with TRBJ1-3; D might be TRBD1 (5 bases). V dropped 3 bases and J dropped 3 bases, with 9 bases sitting between them. The CDR3 contains 14 residues. The germline V gene has CDR1 KGHSH and CDR2 LQKENI. For the CDR3, the DNA is TGTGCCAGCTCACCCCAGGGCCTTGGAAACACCATATATTTT. This translates into CASSPQGLGNTIYF.

The J gene is TRBJ2-7, the V gene TRBV11-2; TRBD1 aligns across 7 bases. The CDR3 is made up of 17 amino acids. V was pared by 4 bases and J by 2 bases, with 14 bases of the junction left unmatched. Germline loops: CDR1 SGHAT, CDR2 FQNNGV. CDR3 protein: CASSSISRTGEPYEQYF. Written as DNA, the CDR3 is TGTGCCAGCAGCTCAATTTCTCGGACAGGAGAACCCTACGAGCAGTACTTC.

The rearrangement links TRBV4-2 to TRBJ2-1, with 8 bases aligning to TRBD2. V dropped 0 bases and J dropped 6; count of bases not matched to a gene: 4. From germline, CDR1 is LGHNA and CDR2 YNFKEQ. The CDR3 contains 15 residues. The CDR3 spells CASSQEIAGSNEQFF. CDR3 nucleotide sequence: TGTGCCAGCAGCCAAGAAATAGCGGGGTCCAATGAGCAGTTCTTC.

The chain is built from TRBV6-6 and TRBJ1-1; D is uncertain. Trimming removed 6 bases at V and 5 bases at J, with 10 bases between. From germline, CDR1 is MNHNY and CDR2 SVGAGI (reference sequence). CDR3 length: 12 amino acids. The CDR3 nucleotides are TGTGCCAGCAGGACGTCGGGGACTGAAGCTTTCTTT. Protein product: CASRTSGTEAFF.

The chain employs TRBV10-3 and TRBJ2-3; 9 bases fit TRBD1. Germline trimming cut 6 bases from V and 5 bases from J; bases unmatched to any gene: 6. This CDR3 spans 14 amino acids. CDR1 is ENHRY and CDR2 is SYGVKD in the germline V gene. This chain's CDR3 is CAIRGQGGRDTQYF. The CDR3 DNA reads TGTGCCATCAGGGGACAGGGCGGTAGAGATACGCAGTATTTT.

CDR3 bases: TGTGCCACCGGTAGCGGGGGGGCGCGGGAGCAGTTCTTC. This gives the protein CATGSGGAREQFF. The J gene is TRBJ2-1, the V gene TRBV5-4; TRBD2 aligns across 11 bases. V lost 9 bases to trimming and J lost 10 bases; unmatched junction nucleotides: 9. The CDR3 length is 13 residues. Germline CDR1 reads SGHNT; CDR2 reads YYREEE (reference sequence).

The V call is TRBV19, the J call TRBJ2-3; weak D call: TRBD2 (6 bases). This CDR3 comprises 14 residues. With 4 bases removed from V and 6 bases from J, the gap between germline ends came to 14 bases. Germline V gene lookup returns CDR1 LNHDA and CDR2 SQIVND (reference sequence). The CDR3 loop is CASSSGALADTQYF. DNA for the CDR3: TGTGCCAGTAGTAGCGGGGCCTTGGCTGATACGCAGTATTTT.

The DNA of the CDR3 is TGTGCCAGCAGCCCCGAGAGCGGTCGCTACGAGCAGTACTTC. Its translation is CASSPESGRYEQYF. The V gene is TRBV9, the J gene TRBJ2-7; a weak D match, TRBD2 (5 bases). Looked up from germline, CDR1 is SGDLS and CDR2 is YYNGEE. This CDR3 contains 14 residues. Trimming pared 4 bases from V and 3 bases from J, leaving 14 bases between.

This rearrangement joins TRBV29-1 to TRBJ1-4; 8 bases are a match to TRBD1. This CDR3 has 14 residues. Germline V gene data show CDR1 as SQVTM and CDR2 as ANQGSEA. V gave up 6 bases and J gave up 2 bases; unmatched junction bases: 5. This chain's CDR3 is CSVHRQGTNEKLFF. CDR3 bases: TGCAGCGTCCACAGACAGGGGACTAATGAAAAACTGTTTTTT. The full variable domain, with the rest looked up from reference TRBV29-1 and TRBJ1-4, is SAVISQKPSRDICQRGTSLTIQCQVDSQVTMMFWYRQQPGQSLTLIATANQGSEATYESGFVIDKFPISRPNLTFSTLTVSNMSPEDSSIYLCSVHRQGTNEKLFFGSGTQLSVL.

The rearrangement uses TRBV7-3 and TRBJ2-1; tentative D call: TRBD1 (6 bases). Trimming removed 1 base at V and 4 bases at J, with 17 bases between. CDR3 size: 17 residues. Germline V gene data show CDR1 as SGHTA and CDR2 as FQGTGA. The CDR3 DNA follows: TGTGCCAGCAGCTTAAGGGGAAACGGGCAGGGGTACAATGAGCAGTTCTTC. Protein sequence: CASSLRGNGQGYNEQFF. The full variable domain, its missing parts supplied by reference TRBV7-3 and TRBJ2-1, is GAGVSQTPSNKVTEKGKYVELRCDPISGHTALYWYRQSLGQGPEFLIYFQGTGAADDSGLPNDRFFAVRPEGSVSTLKIQRTERGDSAVYLCASSLRGNGQGYNEQFFGPGTRLTVL.

The gene calls are TRBV30 and TRBJ2-7, with 7 bases lining up with TRBD2. The CDR3 has 14 residues. With 7 bases clipped from V and 3 bases from J, the junction kept 12 bases outside the gene matches. CDR1 and CDR2 from the germline V gene are GTSNPN and SVGIG (reference sequence). CDR3 nucleotide sequence: TGTGCCTCGCGGGTGGCGGGAGCCGTCTACGAGCAGTACTTC. Protein sequence: CASRVAGAVYEQYF.

V is TRBV15 and J is TRBJ2-7, with 8 bases that match TRBD1. Trimming cost V 0 bases and J 2 bases; bases outside gene matches: 6. The CDR3 has 16 residues. Germline CDR1 and CDR2: LNHNV and YYDKDF (reference sequence). CDR3 protein: CATSRDRDRPAYEQYF. CDR3 DNA: TGTGCCACCAGCAGAGATCGGGACAGGCCTGCCTACGAGCAGTACTTC. The variable domain in full, completed from reference TRBV15 and TRBJ2-7, reads DAMVIQNPRYQVTQFGKPVTLSCSQTLNHNVMYWYQQKSSQAPKLLFHYYDKDFNNEADTPDNFQSRRPNTSFCFLDIRSPGLGDTAMYLCATSRDRDRPAYEQYFGPGTRLTVT.

This clone is a singleton in its sample. J is TRBJ1-2 and V is TRBV2; TRBD1 is a possible D gene (6 bases). The CDR3 is 14 residues long. The germline V and J ends were trimmed by 10 bases and 2 bases, with 17 bases remaining between them. Germline V lookup: CDR1 SNHLY, CDR2 FYNNEI. For the CDR3, the DNA is TGTGCCACCTACGAGGGGGAAGCGAACTATGGCTACACCTTC. This gives the protein CATYEGEANYGYTF.

The rearrangement uses TRBV11-1 and TRBJ1-2; D call uncertain. The CDR3 is 13 residues long. Between the trimmed V and J ends, which lost 2 bases and 7 bases, there was a span of 11 bases. Germline lookup yields CDR1 SGHAT and CDR2 FQDESV (reference sequence). CDR3 nucleotides: TGTGCCAGCAGCTTATCACTGGAGATTGGCTACACCTTC. This sequence encodes CASSLSLEIGYTF.

The genes are TRBV5-4 and TRBJ1-1, with a tentative D call TRBD1 (5 bases). Germline CDR1 is SGHNT and CDR2 is YYREEE (reference sequence). Trimming shortened V by 1 base and J by 1 base, and 5 bases separated the two germline ends. This CDR3 is built from 13 residues. CDR3 sequence: CASSLQGNTEAFF. CDR3 nucleotides: TGTGCCAGCAGCTTGCAGGGGAACACTGAAGCTTTCTTT.